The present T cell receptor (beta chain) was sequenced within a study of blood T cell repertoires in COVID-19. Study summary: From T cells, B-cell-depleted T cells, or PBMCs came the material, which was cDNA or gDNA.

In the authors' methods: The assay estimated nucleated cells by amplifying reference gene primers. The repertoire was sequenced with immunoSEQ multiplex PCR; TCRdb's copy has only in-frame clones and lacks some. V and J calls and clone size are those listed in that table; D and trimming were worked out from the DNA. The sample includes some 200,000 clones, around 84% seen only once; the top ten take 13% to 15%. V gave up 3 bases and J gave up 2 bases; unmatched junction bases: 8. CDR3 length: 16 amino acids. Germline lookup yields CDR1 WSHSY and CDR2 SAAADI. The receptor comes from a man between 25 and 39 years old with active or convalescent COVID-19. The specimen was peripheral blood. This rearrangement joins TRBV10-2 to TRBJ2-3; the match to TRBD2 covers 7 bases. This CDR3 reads CASSEREVSATDTQYF. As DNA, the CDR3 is TGCGCCAGCAGTGAACGGGAGGTCAGCGCCACAGATACGCAGTATTTT.